The rows below give T cell receptor beta chains drawn from one sample of a study of chemoradiotherapy in HPV16-positive cancers. Produced via immunoSEQ multiplex PCR; TCRdb's table is partial and in-frame only. The sample lists 15,000 or so clones, more than 70% occurring once. Sample collection occurred from a patient who underwent chemoradiotherapy. These receptors came from a human donor with HPV-associated anogenital cancer. Both conserved end residues are part of each CDR3. Each record gives: D gene, J gene, V gene, clone size, CDR3 protein, CDR3 DNA. D genes are given only for firm matches. Clone size is shown for a subset of rows, as once, few, many or a class of expanded clone.

d_call: TRBD1
j_call: TRBJ2-1
v_call: TRBV4-1
clone_size: .
cdr3_aa: CASSQRQGAPSLYNEQFF
cdr3_nt: TGCGCCAGCAGCCAAAGGCAGGGGGCTCCTTCCCTCTACAATGAGCAGTTCTTC

d_call: .
j_call: TRBJ2-5
v_call: TRBV5-1
clone_size: .
cdr3_aa: CASGPNSQETQYF
cdr3_nt: TGCGCCAGCGGGCCGAATTCCCAAGAGACCCAGTACTTC

d_call: TRBD1
j_call: TRBJ2-7
v_call: TRBV6-1
clone_size: .
cdr3_aa: CASNQQGAYEQYF
cdr3_nt: TGTGCCAGCAACCAACAGGGGGCCTACGAGCAGTACTTC

d_call: .
j_call: TRBJ1-2
v_call: TRBV5-4
clone_size: .
cdr3_aa: CASSVLYGYTF
cdr3_nt: TGTGCCAGCAGCGTACTCTATGGCTACACCTTC

d_call: .
j_call: TRBJ2-7
v_call: TRBV7-2
clone_size: .
cdr3_aa: CASSLLGGVYEQYF
cdr3_nt: TGTGCCAGCAGCCTCTTGGGCGGGGTCTACGAGCAGTACTTC

d_call: TRBD2
j_call: TRBJ2-1
v_call: TRBV11-3
clone_size: .
cdr3_aa: CASSLSGGEDEQFF
cdr3_nt: TGTGCCAGCAGCTTGAGCGGGGGGGAGGATGAGCAGTTCTTC

d_call: TRBD1
j_call: TRBJ2-7
v_call: TRBV5-6
clone_size: .
cdr3_aa: CASSLFDRAHEQYF
cdr3_nt: TGTGCCAGCAGCCTATTCGACAGGGCCCACGAGCAGTACTTC

d_call: TRBD1
j_call: TRBJ1-1
v_call: TRBV6-6
clone_size: .
cdr3_aa: CASSYGTGRRDTEAFF
cdr3_nt: TGTGCCAGCAGTTACGGGACAGGGAGGAGGGACACTGAAGCTTTCTTT

d_call: .
j_call: TRBJ2-7
v_call: TRBV4-3
clone_size: .
cdr3_aa: CASSQDRDWDYEQYF
cdr3_nt: TGCGCCAGCAGCCAAGACCGGGACTGGGACTACGAGCAGTACTTC

d_call: .
j_call: TRBJ2-3
v_call: TRBV7-3
clone_size: .
cdr3_aa: CASSLSPGTDTQYF
cdr3_nt: TGTGCCAGCAGCTTAAGTCCCGGCACAGATACGCAGTATTTT

d_call: .
j_call: TRBJ2-6
v_call: TRBV15
clone_size: .
cdr3_aa: CATSREGYSYSGANVLTF
cdr3_nt: TGTGCCACCAGCAGAGAGGGGTACTCGTACTCTGGGGCCAACGTCCTGACTTTC

d_call: .
j_call: TRBJ1-6
v_call: TRBV5-4
clone_size: few
cdr3_aa: CASSLRDQEAPLHF
cdr3_nt: TGTGCCAGCAGCCTGCGGGACCAGGAAGCACCCCTCCACTTT

d_call: .
j_call: TRBJ1-2
v_call: TRBV7-3
clone_size: .
cdr3_aa: CASSPPAAGVGYTF
cdr3_nt: TGTGCCAGCAGCCCGCCCGCGGCAGGGGTCGGCTACACCTTC

d_call: TRBD1
j_call: TRBJ1-4
v_call: TRBV2
clone_size: .
cdr3_aa: CASKRTGGESFLFF
cdr3_nt: TGTGCCAGCAAGCGGACAGGGGGCGAATCTTTTCTGTTTTTT

d_call: .
j_call: TRBJ2-2
v_call: TRBV27
clone_size: .
cdr3_aa: CASVSGGPHTGELFF
cdr3_nt: TGTGCCAGCGTTTCAGGGGGGCCGCACACCGGGGAGCTGTTTTTT

d_call: .
j_call: TRBJ1-5
v_call: TRBV19
clone_size: .
cdr3_aa: CASSPTGLTSNQPQHF
cdr3_nt: TGTGCCAGTAGTCCAACGGGACTGACTAGCAATCAGCCCCAGCATTTT

d_call: .
j_call: TRBJ2-7
v_call: TRBV9
clone_size: few
cdr3_aa: CASSVGRGIYEQYF
cdr3_nt: TGTGCCAGCAGCGTAGGACGGGGGATATACGAGCAGTACTTC

d_call: .
j_call: TRBJ2-1
v_call: TRBV11-2
clone_size: .
cdr3_aa: CASSLTKAEFF
cdr3_nt: TGTGCCAGCAGCTTAACGAAAGCGGAGTTCTTC

d_call: TRBD1
j_call: TRBJ1-2
v_call: TRBV6-5
clone_size: .
cdr3_aa: CASSYGSGGSYGYTF
cdr3_nt: TGTGCCAGCAGTTATGGGTCAGGGGGCTCCTATGGCTACACCTTC

d_call: .
j_call: TRBJ1-2
v_call: TRBV28
clone_size: .
cdr3_aa: CASSPAAGDNLF
cdr3_nt: TGTGCCAGCAGCCCCGCGGCAGGGGACAATCTCTTC

d_call: .
j_call: TRBJ2-7
v_call: TRBV2
clone_size: .
cdr3_aa: CASRNGISYEQYF
cdr3_nt: TGTGCCAGCAGAAACGGGATCTCCTACGAGCAGTACTTC

d_call: TRBD1
j_call: TRBJ1-6
v_call: TRBV4-3
clone_size: .
cdr3_aa: CASSQRAGTGQGNVLLHF
cdr3_nt: TGCGCCAGCAGCCAAAGGGCCGGAACGGGACAGGGTAATGTTCTCCTCCACTTT

d_call: .
j_call: TRBJ1-2
v_call: TRBV11-2
clone_size: once
cdr3_aa: CASSTIYRDYGYTF
cdr3_nt: TGTGCCAGCAGCACGATTTACAGGGACTATGGCTACACCTTC

d_call: .
j_call: TRBJ2-1
v_call: TRBV2
clone_size: .
cdr3_aa: CASTDYSYNEQFF
cdr3_nt: TGTGCCAGCACCGATTACTCCTACAATGAGCAGTTCTTC

d_call: TRBD1
j_call: TRBJ1-1
v_call: TRBV5-6
clone_size: .
cdr3_aa: CASSFRGHLWAFF
cdr3_nt: TGTGCCAGCAGCTTCAGGGGGCATTTGTGGGCTTTCTTT

d_call: TRBD1
j_call: TRBJ1-2
v_call: TRBV4-1
clone_size: .
cdr3_aa: CASSRDLTGDYGYTF
cdr3_nt: TGCGCCAGCAGCCGCGATCTGACAGGGGATTATGGCTACACCTTC

d_call: .
j_call: TRBJ2-4
v_call: TRBV30
clone_size: .
cdr3_aa: CALSARGLKNIQYF
cdr3_nt: TGTGCCTTATCGGCCCGGGGCTTAAAAAACATTCAGTACTTC

d_call: .
j_call: TRBJ2-3
v_call: TRBV29-1
clone_size: once
cdr3_aa: CSSSGKGTDTQYF
cdr3_nt: TGCAGTTCGTCGGGGAAGGGCACAGATACGCAGTATTTT

d_call: TRBD2
j_call: TRBJ2-5
v_call: TRBV7-6
clone_size: once
cdr3_aa: CASSLGGAQETQYF
cdr3_nt: TGTGCCAGCAGCCTCGGGGGGGCCCAAGAGACCCAGTACTTC

d_call: .
j_call: TRBJ1-2
v_call: TRBV14
clone_size: .
cdr3_aa: CASSQDPKGDYTF
cdr3_nt: TGTGCCAGCAGCCAAGACCCGAAAGGGGACTACACCTTC

d_call: .
j_call: TRBJ2-3
v_call: TRBV6-5
clone_size: once
cdr3_aa: CASSLQGKGTDTQYF
cdr3_nt: TGTGCCAGCAGTCTACAGGGAAAGGGCACAGATACGCAGTATTTT

d_call: .
j_call: TRBJ2-5
v_call: TRBV5-1
clone_size: .
cdr3_aa: CASKWGAGIQETQYF
cdr3_nt: TGCGCCAGCAAATGGGGGGCGGGGATACAAGAGACCCAGTACTTC

d_call: TRBD1
j_call: TRBJ1-3
v_call: TRBV28
clone_size: large
cdr3_aa: CASRQGSSGNTIYF
cdr3_nt: TGTGCCAGCAGACAGGGGTCCTCTGGAAACACCATATATTTT

d_call: TRBD2
j_call: TRBJ2-1
v_call: TRBV19
clone_size: .
cdr3_aa: CASSSSGGVYNEQFF
cdr3_nt: TGTGCCAGTAGCTCTAGCGGGGGGGTTTACAATGAGCAGTTCTTC

d_call: .
j_call: TRBJ1-5
v_call: TRBV4-3
clone_size: .
cdr3_aa: CASSQFGWTQPQHF
cdr3_nt: TGCGCCAGCAGCCAATTTGGATGGACTCAGCCCCAGCATTTT

d_call: TRBD1
j_call: TRBJ1-2
v_call: TRBV6-6
clone_size: once
cdr3_aa: CASSYGTAPNYGYTF
cdr3_nt: TGTGCCAGCAGTTACGGGACAGCTCCTAACTATGGCTACACCTTC

d_call: .
j_call: TRBJ2-7
v_call: TRBV14
clone_size: .
cdr3_aa: CASSQEGALPYEQYF
cdr3_nt: TGTGCCAGCAGCCAAGAAGGAGCGCTACCCTACGAGCAGTACTTC

d_call: .
j_call: TRBJ1-4
v_call: TRBV5-5
clone_size: .
cdr3_aa: CASSVQGPFREKLFF
cdr3_nt: TGTGCCAGCAGCGTACAGGGCCCCTTTCGAGAAAAACTGTTTTTT

d_call: .
j_call: TRBJ1-2
v_call: TRBV28
clone_size: .
cdr3_aa: CASSLQESPSGYTF
cdr3_nt: TGTGCCAGCAGTTTACAGGAGTCTCCCTCTGGCTACACCTTC

d_call: TRBD1
j_call: TRBJ1-2
v_call: TRBV5-1
clone_size: .
cdr3_aa: CASSLVFRTGNGYTF
cdr3_nt: TGCGCCAGCAGCTTGGTGTTTCGGACAGGGAACGGCTACACCTTC

d_call: .
j_call: TRBJ2-7
v_call: TRBV5-6
clone_size: .
cdr3_aa: CASSPWGATYEQYF
cdr3_nt: TGTGCCAGCAGCCCGTGGGGCGCCACCTACGAGCAGTACTTC

d_call: .
j_call: TRBJ1-4
v_call: TRBV7-2
clone_size: .
cdr3_aa: CASSLTATNEKLFF
cdr3_nt: TGTGCCAGCAGCTTAACTGCAACTAATGAAAAACTGTTTTTT

d_call: .
j_call: TRBJ1-1
v_call: TRBV30
clone_size: .
cdr3_aa: CAWSTSGNTEAFF
cdr3_nt: TGTGCCTGGAGTACCTCGGGGAACACTGAAGCTTTCTTT

d_call: .
j_call: TRBJ1-1
v_call: TRBV30
clone_size: once
cdr3_aa: CAWSLYWTEAFF
cdr3_nt: TGTGCCTGGAGCTTATATTGGACTGAAGCTTTCTTT

d_call: .
j_call: TRBJ2-3
v_call: TRBV13
clone_size: .
cdr3_aa: CASSLVEDTQYF
cdr3_nt: TGTGCCAGCAGCCTGGTCGAAGATACGCAGTATTTT